This T cell receptor beta chain was captured in a study of T cells after posttransplantation cyclophosphamide. The germline V gene encodes CDR1 LNHDA and CDR2 SQIVND (reference sequence). The CDR3 loop spans 13 amino acids. Trimming stripped 4 bases from V and 6 bases from J, with 10 bases between. Profiling relied on immunoSEQ multiplex PCR, and the TCRdb table lists in-frame clones only, not all of them. The profile covers 30,000 to 35,000 clones, none occurring a single time. In its sample, this clone was seen a few times. Its target is unknown. General study results and limits: After PTCy, TRB diversity resembled that of CNI/methotrexate controls. Later blood repertoires were often dominated by clones from the donor CD8+ memory compartment. Tissue-infiltrating T cells from skin or gut overlapped little with blood T cells.

Sequenced sample: PBMCs. The chain links TRBV19 to TRBJ1-5; tentatively, D is TRBD1 (5 bases). The receptor comes from a woman aged 45-65 years in good health and a related stem cell transplant donor. In DNA form, the CDR3 reads TGTGCCAGTAGTAAGGAGGGGCTTCAGCCCCAGCATTTT. Its protein is CASSKEGLQPQHF.